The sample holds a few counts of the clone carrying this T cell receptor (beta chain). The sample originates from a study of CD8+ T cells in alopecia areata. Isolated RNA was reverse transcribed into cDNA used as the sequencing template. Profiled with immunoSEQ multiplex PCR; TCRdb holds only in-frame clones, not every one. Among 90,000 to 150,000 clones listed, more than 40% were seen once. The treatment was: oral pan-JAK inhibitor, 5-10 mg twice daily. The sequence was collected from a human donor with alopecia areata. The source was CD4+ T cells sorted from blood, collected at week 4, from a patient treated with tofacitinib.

The CDR3 nucleotides read TGTGCCAGCCGACAGGGGGCAGGCCAGCCCCAGCATTTT. It encodes CASRQGAGQPQHF. The chain is built from TRBV27 and TRBJ1-5, with 10 positions matching TRBD1. V was clipped by 8 bases and J by 7 bases; unmatched bases: 5. Per germline, CDR1 MNHEY and CDR2 SMNVEV (reference sequence). There are 13 residues in the CDR3.